What follows are 31 T cell receptor beta chains derived from one specimen sequenced in a study of blood T cell repertoires in COVID-19. Clones were read by immunoSEQ multiplex PCR, and TCRdb kept only the in-frame ones, dropping some. The sample has roughly 200,000 clones; approximately 88% are singletons. The sequenced sample was peripheral blood. The source of these receptors is a woman between 40 and 55 years old with COVID-19, enrolled during active disease.

This sequence joins TRBV6-5 and TRBJ2-7; TRBD2 agrees at 13 bases. This CDR3 has 15 residues. CDR1 and CDR2 from the germline V gene are MNHEY and SVGAGI. Germline trimming cut 1 base from V and 6 bases from J; bases unmatched to any gene: 3. The CDR3 spells CASSYWTSGSGEQYF. The CDR3 coding sequence is TGTGCCAGCAGTTACTGGACTAGCGGGAGTGGCGAGCAGTACTTC.

The chain joins TRBV11-2 to TRBJ1-2; 8 bases align to TRBD1. With 4 bases clipped from V and 6 bases from J, the junction kept 10 bases outside the gene matches. This CDR3 region has 15 residues. The germline CDR1 and CDR2 sequences are SGHAT and FQNNGV. CDR3 amino acids: CASSSNRDRLDGYTF. In DNA form, the CDR3 reads TGTGCCAGCAGCTCGAACCGGGACAGGCTTGATGGCTACACCTTC. Looking up the rest from reference TRBV11-2 and TRBJ1-2 gives the full variable domain: EAGVAQSPRYKIIEKRQSVAFWCNPISGHATLYWYQQILGQGPKLLIQFQNNGVVDDSQLPKDRFSAERLKGVDSTLKIQPAKLEDSAVYLCASSSNRDRLDGYTFGSGTRLTVV.

This clone was recorded once. The chain couples TRBV6-4 to TRBJ1-1; D perhaps matches TRBD1 (5 bases). The CDR3 runs 14 residues. Trimming took off 5 bases at V and 1 base at J, with 11 bases between the two ends. The germline CDR1 and CDR2 sequences are MRHNA and SNTAGT. CDR3 amino acids: CASSLGAENTEAFF. DNA of the CDR3: TGTGCCAGCAGTCTTGGGGCAGAGAACACTGAAGCTTTCTTT.

The chain carries TRBV3-1 (or the pseudogene TRBV3-2) and TRBJ2-5; D is unresolved. The CDR3 contains 15 residues. V was pared by 4 bases and J by 1 base, with 13 bases between. Germline V gene lookup returns CDR1 LGHDT and CDR2 YNNKEL (reference sequence). DNA for the CDR3: TGTGCCAGCAGCCTGCTCCGCGAAATCCAAGAGACCCAGTACTTC. It yields the protein CASSLLREIQETQYF.

The chain has TRBV5-4 and TRBJ2-6; 9 nucleotides line up with TRBD1. Per the germline V gene, CDR1 is SGHNT and CDR2 is YYREEE (reference sequence). The CDR3 contains 19 residues. J lost 3 bases, V lost 3 bases, and 13 bases had no gene match. The CDR3 loop reads CASSSPGQGGNLGANVLTF. The DNA for the CDR3 is TGTGCCAGCAGCTCGCCGGGACAGGGTGGGAATCTTGGGGCCAACGTCCTGACTTTC. The variable domain in full, completed from reference TRBV5-4 and TRBJ2-6, reads ETGVTQSPTHLIKTRGQQVTLRCSSQSGHNTVSWYQQALGQGPQFIFQYYREEENGRGNFPPRFSGLQFPNYSSELNVNALELDDSALYLCASSSPGQGGNLGANVLTFGAGSRLTVL.

This clone was detected a few times. The rearrangement uses TRBV28 and TRBJ2-3; D possibly corresponds to TRBD2 (5 bases). The CDR3 sequence is 15 residues long. V was trimmed by 6 bases and J by 2 bases, leaving 15 bases between them. CDR1 is MDHEN, CDR2 SYDVKM, per germline. Here the CDR3 reads CASRVSWGDTDTQYF. The DNA of the CDR3 is TGTGCCAGCAGAGTTTCGTGGGGAGACACAGATACGCAGTATTTT.

Ten or more counts support this clone. J is TRBJ2-2 and V is TRBV6-5; TRBD1 matches at 9 bases. The ends lost 2 bases at V and 4 bases at J; junction bases unmatched: 5. This CDR3 region has 16 residues. The germline gives CDR1 MNHEY, CDR2 SVGAGI. The CDR3 protein is CASSYGLGQGTGELFF. CDR3 coding DNA: TGTGCCAGCAGTTACGGCCTGGGACAGGGCACCGGGGAGCTGTTTTTT.

The V and J genes are TRBV6-5 and TRBJ1-2; D might be TRBD1 (5 bases). From germline, CDR1 is MNHEY and CDR2 SVGAGI. With 0 bases removed from V and 3 bases from J, the gap between germline ends came to 11 bases. The CDR3 has 15 residues. CDR3 in DNA: TGTGCCAGCAGTTACTCCCAGGGCACGTACTATGGCTACACCTTC. Amino acids: CASSYSQGTYYGYTF.

The rearrangement links TRBV15 to TRBJ2-3, with 11 positions matching TRBD2. CDR1 LNHNV and CDR2 YYDKDF come from the germline V gene (reference sequence). This CDR3 has 16 residues. With 1 base clipped from V and 5 bases from J, the junction kept 5 bases outside the gene matches. CDR3 nucleotide sequence: TGTGCCACCAGCAGAGGTAGCGGGAGGGCCGAAGATACGCAGTATTTT. Its protein product is CATSRGSGRAEDTQYF.

In this sample, this clone turned up once. V gene TRBV7-3 combines with J gene TRBJ2-1, with 8 bases matching TRBD2. Unmatched junction bases numbered 9, after V lost 6 bases and J lost 5 bases. This CDR3 has 15 residues. Germline CDR1 and CDR2: SGHTA and FQGTGA. The CDR3 sequence: CASRFPGLGDNEQFF. Here the CDR3 DNA reads TGTGCCAGCAGGTTCCCGGGACTAGGGGACAATGAGCAGTTCTTC.

This clone was seen once. The chain is built from TRBV27 and TRBJ1-5; D is unclear. Germline CDR1 reads MNHEY; CDR2 reads SMNVEV (reference sequence). The CDR3 spans 15 residues. With 8 bases removed from V and 2 bases from J, the gap between germline ends came to 16 bases. This CDR3 reads CASRVKYGGNQPQHF. As DNA, the CDR3 is TGTGCCAGCCGGGTAAAGTACGGGGGCAATCAGCCCCAGCATTTT.

V gene TRBV7-9 combines with J gene TRBJ2-2; 10 bases fit TRBD1. Germline CDR1 reads SEHNR; CDR2 reads FQNEAQ (reference sequence). This CDR3 is built from 16 residues. V was clipped by 5 bases and J by 7 bases; unmatched bases: 10. DNA for the CDR3: TGTGCCAGCAGCATGGCGACAGGGGGCGGTAACGGGGAGCTGTTTTTT. Its protein product is CASSMATGGGNGELFF.

The chain couples TRBV19 to TRBJ2-4; 7 bases align to TRBD2. CDR3 length: 17 residues. V dropped 6 bases and J dropped 0; count of bases not matched to a gene: 11. Germline V gene data show CDR1 as LNHDA and CDR2 as SQIVND (reference sequence). CDR3 protein: CASRRGKSGIAKNIQYF. The CDR3 coding sequence is TGTGCCAGTAGAAGGGGAAAGAGCGGGATAGCCAAAAACATTCAGTACTTC. Supplemented by reference TRBV19 and TRBJ2-4, the full variable domain reads DGGITQSPKYLFRKEGQNVTLSCEQNLNHDAMYWYRQDPGQGLRLIYYSQIVNDFQKGDIAEGYSVSREKKESFPLTVTSAQKNPTAFYLCASRRGKSGIAKNIQYFGAGTRLSVL.

The chain links TRBV7-3 to TRBJ2-1; D may be TRBD2 (6 bases). The germline gives CDR1 SGHTA, CDR2 FQGTGA. Trimming pared 3 bases from V and 12 bases from J, leaving 15 bases between. CDR3 length: 13 residues. CDR3 in amino acids: CASSLDTLSGQFF. The DNA for the CDR3 is TGTGCCAGCAGCTTGGACACCCTTAGCGGGCAGTTCTTC.

This chain joins TRBV27 and TRBJ1-1, with TRBD1 matching 10 bases. This CDR3 contains 15 residues. V was clipped by 5 bases and J by 1 base; unmatched bases: 4. CDR1 is MNHEY and CDR2 is SMNVEV in the germline V gene (reference sequence). CDR3 DNA: TGTGCCAGCAGTCGGACAGGGGGTCGGAACACTGAAGCTTTCTTT. Protein product: CASSRTGGRNTEAFF.

CDR3 in DNA: TGCAGCGTTGATGCCCCCCAGGGTGCCCACTATTATGGCTACACCTTC. Protein sequence: CSVDAPQGAHYYGYTF. The J gene is TRBJ1-2, the V gene TRBV29-1, with D possibly being TRBD1 (5 bases). From germline, CDR1 is SQVTM and CDR2 ANQGSEA. This CDR3 spans 16 amino acids. Trimming took 3 bases from V and 5 from J, leaving 22 bases between them.

Relative to its sample, this clone is medium-sized. The rearrangement links TRBV9 to TRBJ1-1; possibly TRBD1 for D (5 bases). Trimming removed 2 bases from V and 6 bases from J, with 17 bases in between. The CDR3 consists of 15 residues. Germline V gene lookup returns CDR1 SGDLS and CDR2 YYNGEE. In nucleotides, the CDR3 is TGTGCCAGCAGCGTGTCAGGGCAAGGGTATTCTGAAGCTTTCTTT. This gives the protein CASSVSGQGYSEAFF.

This clone was seen a few times. The V gene is TRBV9, the J gene TRBJ2-3; D unresolved. Per the germline V gene, CDR1 is SGDLS and CDR2 is YYNGEE. The CDR3 loop spans 12 amino acids. V shed 4 bases and J shed 3 bases, with 6 bases lying between them. CDR3 region: CASSTQTDTQYF. In DNA form, the CDR3 reads TGTGCCAGCAGCACACAGACAGATACGCAGTATTTT.

CDR3 protein: CSAPGGTAEQFF. Written as DNA, the CDR3 is TGCAGCGCCCCTGGGGGGACTGCTGAGCAGTTCTTC. V usage is TRBV29-1 and J usage is TRBJ2-1; TRBD2 is a possible D gene (6 bases). This CDR3 region has 12 residues. Trimming took 7 bases from V and 9 from J, leaving 16 bases between them. Germline V gene sequence: CDR1 SQVTM, CDR2 ANQGSEA.

The V gene is TRBV4-2, the J gene TRBJ2-1, with 10 bases that match TRBD2. The V and J ends lost 0 bases and 5 bases, in that order; junction bases with no gene match: 4. CDR1 is LGHNA and CDR2 is YNFKEQ in the germline V gene. The CDR3 has 16 residues. CDR3 amino acids: CASSQDGLAENNEQFF. The CDR3 DNA sequence: TGTGCCAGCAGCCAAGACGGACTAGCGGAGAACAATGAGCAGTTCTTC.

The gene calls are TRBV11-2 and TRBJ2-1, with D possibly TRBD1 on 7 matching bases. V was pared by 5 bases and J by 3 bases, with 14 bases between. CDR1 SGHAT and CDR2 FQNNGV come from the germline V gene. The CDR3 spans 15 residues. As DNA, the CDR3 is TGTGCCAGCAGCCGGGGGACAGCCGACTACAATGAGCAGTTCTTC. Translation: CASSRGTADYNEQFF.

The chain combines TRBV9 with TRBJ1-2, with D tentatively TRBD1 (5 bases). Trimming left V 5 bases short and J 5 bases short, with 13 bases between. From germline, CDR1 is SGDLS and CDR2 YYNGEE. The CDR3 runs 13 residues. The CDR3 is CASSGGEQYGYTF. Written as DNA, the CDR3 is TGTGCCAGCAGTGGGGGGGAGCAATATGGCTACACCTTC.

CDR3 in amino acids: CASGLGDRVPRGNYGYTF. The DNA for the CDR3 is TGTGCCAGCGGGTTAGGGGACAGGGTCCCCCGAGGGAACTATGGCTACACCTTC. This chain uses TRBV5-4 with TRBJ1-2; TRBD1 agrees at 9 bases. J was trimmed by 2 bases and V by 7 bases; bases with no gene match: 18. CDR1 is SGHNT and CDR2 is YYREEE in the germline V gene (reference sequence). CDR3 length: 18 amino acids.

The chain uses TRBV3-1 (or the pseudogene TRBV3-2) and TRBJ1-6; D is undetermined. Trimming took off 4 bases at V and 6 bases at J, with 7 bases between the two ends. There are 13 residues in the CDR3. Looked up from germline, CDR1 is LGHDT and CDR2 is YNNKEL (reference sequence). The CDR3 DNA reads as TGTGCCAGCAGCCTCCCAGGTAATTCACCCCTCCACTTT. This gives the protein CASSLPGNSPLHF.

V and J are TRBV9 and TRBJ2-1; maybe TRBD2 (5 bases). Per germline, CDR1 SGDLS and CDR2 YYNGEE. There are 13 residues in the CDR3. Trimming removed 7 bases at V and 0 bases at J, with 8 bases between. The CDR3, as DNA: TGTGCCAGCGGGGAGAGCTCCTACAATGAGCAGTTCTTC. Translation gives CASGESSYNEQFF.

The chain has TRBV28 and TRBJ2-7; 16 positions agree with TRBD2. The CDR3 is 17 residues long. Germline V gene data show CDR1 as MDHEN and CDR2 as SYDVKM. After removal of 4 bases from V and 5 bases from J, the junction contained 8 bases not matched to a gene. In nucleotides, the CDR3 is TGTGCCAGCAGTTCACCGGGACTAGCGGGAGGGTGGCACGAGCAGTACTTC. This encodes CASSSPGLAGGWHEQYF.

This chain links TRBV5-5 with TRBJ2-5; TRBD1 matches at 8 bases. Germline CDR1 is SGHKS and CDR2 is YYEKEE (reference sequence). This CDR3 contains 14 residues. The junction had 4 bases not matched to a gene; V was cut back by 2 bases and J by 4 bases. The CDR3 sequence: CASSFAGQGETQYF. For the CDR3, the DNA is TGTGCCAGCAGCTTTGCTGGACAGGGAGAGACCCAGTACTTC.

This sequence joins TRBV2 and TRBJ1-1, with 8 bases matching TRBD1. Trimming cost V 3 bases and J 11 bases; bases outside gene matches: 11. The germline CDR1 and CDR2 sequences are SNHLY and FYNNEI. The CDR3 sequence is 14 residues long. CDR3 in amino acids: CASSEGRGLFRAFF. The CDR3 nucleotides are TGTGCCAGCAGTGAGGGCAGGGGGCTCTTTAGGGCTTTCTTT.

The chain employs TRBV29-1 and TRBJ1-1, with TRBD1 matching 10 bases. The V segment lost 0 bases and the J segment 5 bases; nucleotides outside the gene matches: 6. Germline-derived CDR1 and CDR2 are SQVTM and ANQGSEA. This CDR3 has 15 amino acids. CDR3 in DNA: TGCAGCGTTGAAGATCTTTGGGACAGGGGAACTGAAGCTTTCTTT. Its protein product is CSVEDLWDRGTEAFF.

This clone was detected only a few times. The chain combines TRBV6-4 with TRBJ2-7; 11 bases are shared with TRBD1. With 2 bases clipped from V and 7 bases from J, the junction kept 4 bases outside the gene matches. This CDR3 is built from 14 residues. CDR1 and CDR2 (germline): MRHNA, SNTAGT. The DNA of the CDR3 is TGTGCCAGCAGTGACGGACAGGGGGCAGAGGAGCAGTACTTC. Its translation: CASSDGQGAEEQYF.

CDR3 loop: CASSPLSQAFF. The DNA of the CDR3 is TGTGCCAGCAGCCCCCTATCACAAGCTTTCTTT. The gene calls are TRBV12-3 or TRBV12-4 and TRBJ1-1; D not resolved. Deletions cut 6 bases from V and 9 bases from J, with 11 bases between. CDR3 length: 11 residues.